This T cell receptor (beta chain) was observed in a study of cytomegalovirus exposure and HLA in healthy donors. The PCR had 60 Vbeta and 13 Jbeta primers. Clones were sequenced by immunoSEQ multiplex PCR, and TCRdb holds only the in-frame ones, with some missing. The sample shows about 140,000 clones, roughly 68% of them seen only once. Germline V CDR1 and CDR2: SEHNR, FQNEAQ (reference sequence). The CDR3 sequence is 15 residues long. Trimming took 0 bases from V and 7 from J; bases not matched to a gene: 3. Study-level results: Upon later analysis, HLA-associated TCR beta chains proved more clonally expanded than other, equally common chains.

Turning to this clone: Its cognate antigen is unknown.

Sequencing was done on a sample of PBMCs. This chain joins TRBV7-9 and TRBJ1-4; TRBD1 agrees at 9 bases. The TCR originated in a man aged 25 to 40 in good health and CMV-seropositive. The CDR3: CASSLAGQGSEKLFF. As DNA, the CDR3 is TGTGCCAGCAGCTTAGCAGGACAGGGGAGTGAAAAACTGTTTTTT. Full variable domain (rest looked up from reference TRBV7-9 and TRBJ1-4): DTGVSQNPRHKITKRGQNVTFRCDPISEHNRLYWYRQTLGQGPEFLTYFQNEAQLEKSRLLSDRFSAERPKGSFSTLEIQRTEQGDSAMYLCASSLAGQGSEKLFFGSGTQLSVL.